Below are 19 T cell receptor beta chains sequenced from a single sample in a study of blood T cells in healthy people across ages. Through a sample-barcoded 5' primer and a J-beta primer mix, a second PCR was run for about 6 to 11 cycles. TCRdb re-called the 5' RACE reads through MiXCR, storing one row per CDR3 protein. The data show about 1.6 million distinct CDR3 sequences, about 35% seen once. Sequencing input: blood. The receptors here all came from a woman aged 25 to 39 in good health.

This clonotype came up a few times. V and J are TRBV4-1 and TRBJ2-3, with D uncertain. This CDR3 has 14 amino acids. In germline, CDR1 is MGHRA, CDR2 YSYEKL. Between the trimmed V and J ends, which lost 2 bases and 1 base, there was a span of 7 bases. CDR3 nucleotides: TGCGCCAGCAGCCAAAGAAGGGGCACAGATACGCAGTATTTT. This encodes CASSQRRGTDTQYF.

V is TRBV20-1 and J is TRBJ2-5; D is perhaps TRBD1 (5 bases). The germline V and J ends were trimmed by 4 bases and 4 bases, with 7 bases remaining between them. Germline V gene sequence: CDR1 DFQATT, CDR2 SNEGSKA (reference sequence). There are 11 residues in the CDR3. CDR3 amino acids: CSAIGAETQYF. In DNA form, the CDR3 reads TGCAGTGCTATTGGGGCAGAGACCCAGTACTTC.

The rearrangement joins TRBV25-1 to TRBJ2-7; D not resolved. V was trimmed by 4 bases and J by 6 bases, leaving 7 bases between them. CDR1 MGHDK and CDR2 SYGVNS come from the germline V gene. There are 11 residues in the CDR3. In nucleotides, the CDR3 is TGTGCCAGCAGTGTGAAGGGCGAGCAGTACTTC. This translates into CASSVKGEQYF.

This clonotype has more than one count but fewer than ten. This chain joins TRBV15 and TRBJ2-1, with 7 bases fitting TRBD2. This CDR3 is built from 14 residues. Germline V CDR1 and CDR2: LNHNV, YYDKDF (reference sequence). Germline trimming cut 0 bases from V and 5 bases from J; bases unmatched to any gene: 1. The DNA for the CDR3 is TGTGCCACCAGCAGAGATGGGGGGGACAATGAGCAGTTCTTC. This translates into CATSRDGGDNEQFF.

This chain connects TRBV3-1 to TRBJ2-5; TRBD2 matches 8 bases. The CDR3 sequence is 18 residues long. The V segment lost 2 bases and the J segment 3 bases; nucleotides outside the gene matches: 14. Germline values: CDR1 LGHDT, CDR2 YNNKEL (reference sequence). Written as DNA, the CDR3 is TGTGCCAGCAGCCAAAGATTGGGCCGGAGCGGGAGAGAAGAGACCCAGTACTTC. Protein sequence: CASSQRLGRSGREETQYF.

Only a few counts were recorded for this clonotype. This chain joins TRBV7-8 and TRBJ2-7; 7 positions agree with TRBD1. J was trimmed by 0 bases and V by 2 bases; bases with no gene match: 4. The CDR3 length is 15 residues. CDR1 and CDR2 (germline): SGHVS, FQNEAQ. CDR3 sequence: CASSLPDRDSYEQYF. The CDR3 DNA sequence: TGTGCCAGCAGCTTACCTGACAGGGACTCCTACGAGCAGTACTTC.

The chain carries TRBV7-9 and TRBJ1-4; the D gene is possibly TRBD1 (6 bases). Per the germline V gene, CDR1 is SEHNR and CDR2 is FQNEAQ (reference sequence). The CDR3 runs 14 residues. Trimming removed 4 bases at V and 5 bases at J, with 11 bases between. CDR3: CASSSRRGNEKLFF. The CDR3 DNA is TGTGCCAGCAGCTCCCGGAGGGGGAATGAAAAACTGTTTTTT.

The chain is built from TRBV2 and TRBJ2-1, with a possible D match to TRBD1 (6 bases). The germline CDR1 and CDR2 sequences are SNHLY and FYNNEI. This CDR3 region has 14 residues. Trimming removed 2 bases from V and 6 bases from J, with 11 bases in between. DNA for the CDR3: TGTGCCAGCAGTGAAATGGGGGCACTCAATGAGCAGTTCTTC. It codes for CASSEMGALNEQFF.

This chain links TRBV30 with TRBJ1-2; 8 bases map to TRBD1. Germline CDR1 and CDR2: GTSNPN and SVGIG (reference sequence). The CDR3 covers 14 residues. Trimming took 3 bases from V and 0 from J; bases not matched to a gene: 3. The CDR3 spells CAWSQGQANYGYTF. In nucleotides, the CDR3 is TGTGCCTGGAGCCAGGGACAGGCTAACTATGGCTACACCTTC. Based on the CDR3 plus reference TRBV30 and TRBJ1-2, the full variable domain is SQTIHQWPATLVQPVGSPLSLECTVEGTSNPNLYWYRQAAGRGLQLLFYSVGIGQISSEVPQNLSASRPQDRQFILSSKKLLLSDSGFYLCAWSQGQANYGYTFGSGTRLTVV.

The V and J genes are TRBV10-3 and TRBJ2-3, with 8 bases that match TRBD2. V lost 6 bases and J lost 5; bases outside the gene matches: 7. Germline CDR1 and CDR2: ENHRY and SYGVKD. The CDR3 loop spans 14 amino acids. CDR3 DNA: TGTGCCATCAGGGTAAACGGGAGGGTAGATACGCAGTATTTT. Translating it yields CAIRVNGRVDTQYF.

The J gene is TRBJ2-7, the V gene TRBV11-2; D is unclear. The germline V gene has CDR1 SGHAT and CDR2 FQNNGV. The CDR3 is 15 residues long. V was cut by 4 bases and J by 0 bases, with 13 bases left in between. Here the CDR3 reads CASSSWRASSYEQYF. CDR3 bases: TGTGCCAGCAGCTCGTGGAGAGCAAGCTCCTACGAGCAGTACTTC.

This chain connects TRBV6-6 to TRBJ1-1; D might be TRBD1 (5 bases). The V gene lost 6 bases and the J gene lost 1 base, with 21 bases spanning the gap. Germline values: CDR1 MNHNY, CDR2 SVGAGI (reference sequence). The CDR3 is 17 amino acids. The CDR3 loop reads CASSRKQAGRRNTEAFF. In nucleotides, the CDR3 is TGTGCCAGCAGCCGGAAACAAGCGGGACGCCGGAACACTGAAGCTTTCTTT.

This clonotype was seen many times. The chain employs TRBV4-2 and TRBJ2-6, with 9 bases fitting TRBD2. Germline trimming cut 0 bases from V and 0 bases from J; bases unmatched to any gene: 15. This CDR3 comprises 22 residues. Looked up from germline, CDR1 is LGHNA and CDR2 is YNFKEQ. This chain's CDR3 is CASSQEYFTGLAGRSGANVLTF. The CDR3 DNA is TGTGCCAGCAGCCAAGAATATTTTACGGGGCTAGCGGGACGCTCTGGGGCCAACGTCCTGACTTTC.

The rearrangement joins TRBV15 to TRBJ2-1; 10 bases map to TRBD2. Looked up from germline, CDR1 is LNHNV and CDR2 is YYDKDF (reference sequence). V gave up 5 bases and J gave up 2 bases; unmatched junction bases: 3. The CDR3 length is 15 residues. The CDR3 nucleotides read TGTGCCACCAGCGGAACTAGCGGGGCCTACAATGAGCAGTTCTTC. Encoded protein: CATSGTSGAYNEQFF. Variable domain in full (rest from reference TRBV15 and TRBJ2-1): DAMVIQNPRYQVTQFGKPVTLSCSQTLNHNVMYWYQQKSSQAPKLLFHYYDKDFNNEADTPDNFQSRRPNTSFCFLDIRSPGLGDTAMYLCATSGTSGAYNEQFFGPGTRLTVL.

The chain uses TRBV5-1 and TRBJ2-2; D tentatively fits TRBD1 or TRBD2 (5 bases each). V was pared by 5 bases and J by 0 bases, with 11 bases between. Germline loops: CDR1 SGHRS, CDR2 YFSETQ. This CDR3 region has 15 residues. The CDR3: CASRDMGANTGELFF. CDR3 coding DNA: TGCGCCAGCAGGGACATGGGGGCGAACACCGGGGAGCTGTTTTTT.

V and J are TRBV28 and TRBJ2-3; 7 bases map to TRBD2. Losses at the gene ends were 5 bases for V and 3 bases for J; bases not matched to a gene: 11. The CDR3 has 16 residues. CDR1 and CDR2 from the germline V gene are MDHEN and SYDVKM. The CDR3, as DNA: TGTGCCAGCAGTCAAGAGCGGGATTCTGGGACAGATACGCAGTATTTT. Its protein product is CASSQERDSGTDTQYF. The entire variable domain, with the rest obtained from reference TRBV28 and TRBJ2-3, is as follows: DVKVTQSSRYLVKRTGEKVFLECVQDMDHENMFWYRQDPGLGLRLIYFSYDVKMKEKGDIPEGYSVSREKKERFSLILESASTNQTSMYLCASSQERDSGTDTQYFGPGTRLTVL.

J is TRBJ1-2 and V is TRBV30; 9 bases are shared with TRBD1. The CDR3 runs to 16 residues. Germline values: CDR1 GTSNPN, CDR2 SVGIG (reference sequence). The V and J ends lost 0 bases and 4 bases, in that order; junction bases with no gene match: 9. The CDR3 here is CAWSVLGTGGFYGYTF. The DNA for the CDR3 is TGTGCCTGGAGTGTATTGGGAACAGGGGGCTTCTATGGCTACACCTTC.

Comments on this clonotype: Mismatch with germline at one junction end may stem from a read error. The V gene is TRBV25-1, the J gene TRBJ2-5, with TRBD2 matching 10 bases. Germline loops: CDR1 MGHDK, CDR2 SYGVNS. The CDR3 sequence is 16 residues long. The CDR3 protein is CANSELLSGRGETQYF. DNA of the CDR3: TGTGCCAACAGTGAACTACTGAGCGGGAGGGGAGAGACCCAGTACTTC.

This chain connects TRBV6-5 to TRBJ2-5, with TRBD2 identical over 7 bases. CDR1 is MNHEY, CDR2 SVGAGI, per germline. The CDR3 is made up of 16 amino acids. J gave up 3 bases and V 5 bases, and 12 bases lay outside the gene matches. CDR3 sequence reads: CASSQTPGGRKETQYF. The CDR3 region has the DNA TGTGCCAGCAGTCAGACCCCTGGCGGGAGAAAAGAGACCCAGTACTTC.